This TCR beta chain was found in a study of shared clonotypes between healthy human individuals. Whole-study context: CD8 memory received one plate per donor, CD8 naive two, CD4 memory three and CD4 naive three.

Findings and caveats of the study: Around 4.7% of naive CD4 clonotypes were shared across four donors. In having few donors, the study represented limited genetic and exposure-history diversity.

As defined, naive CD8 cells were CD45RO-negative and positively selected for CCR7, with terminally differentiated effector memory CD45RA+ cells excluded. Donors comprised only Caucasian adults living in Nashville, Tennessee. Some clones are missing from TCRdb's copy, which holds only in-frame ones; the method was immunoSEQ multiplex PCR. The data contain over 2 million clones, 85% to 95% of them singletons. J lost 0 bases, V lost 6 bases, and 13 bases had no gene match. Germline V gives CDR1 ENHRY, CDR2 SYGVKD. This CDR3 comprises 17 residues. A note on this clone: Its specificity is not known.

V gene TRBV10-3 combines with J gene TRBJ1-1; 7 bases line up with TRBD1. Sequencing was done on a sample of naive CD8+ T cells sorted from blood. This sequence originates from a man aged 18 to 30 in good health. CDR3 amino acids: CAIRGSQGRDLNTEAFF. The CDR3, as DNA: TGTGCCATCAGGGGATCACAGGGGCGGGACCTGAACACTGAAGCTTTCTTT.